The 20 T cell receptor beta chains below all came from one sample that was sequenced in a study of T-cell reconstitution after alpha-beta-depleted transplantation in children. As it was prepared, the TCRbeta library received unique molecular identifiers. TCRdb used MiXCR to reprocess the PCR reads, holding one entry per CDR3 protein. The table shows 580,000 or so distinct CDR3 sequences, with around 23% occurring only once. This specimen was PBMCs, mostly from graft donor cells, taken 360 days after TCRalphabeta/CD19-depleted stem cell transplant. The receptor set was obtained from a boy in the first two years of life who had a stem cell transplant for acute myeloid leukemia, so the T cells may come from the graft donor.

This clonotype occurred a few times. The chain uses TRBV6-5 and TRBJ1-1; tentatively, D is TRBD1 (5 bases). V lost 4 bases and J lost 1, with 13 bases in between. The length of the CDR3 is 15 residues. Looked up from germline, CDR1 is MNHEY and CDR2 is SVGAGI. CDR3 residues: CASSLTGTGNTEAFF. CDR3 bases: TGTGCCAGCAGTTTGACCGGGACGGGGAACACTGAAGCTTTCTTT.

There are a few counts of this clonotype. The J gene is TRBJ1-2, the V gene TRBV29-1; 7 bases fit TRBD1. The J segment lost 4 bases and the V segment lost 8 bases, leaving 4 bases of the junction unmatched. The V gene's germline CDR1 is SQVTM and CDR2 ANQGSEA. This CDR3 is built from 11 residues. The CDR3 sequence is CSLGQAYGYTF. CDR3 nucleotides: TGCAGCCTCGGACAGGCCTATGGCTACACCTTC.

V usage is TRBV9 and J usage is TRBJ2-1, with D perhaps matching TRBD1 (6 bases). V was shortened by 0 bases and J by 1 base, with 11 bases between the two germline ends. The CDR3 covers 16 residues. Germline V gene data show CDR1 as SGDLS and CDR2 as YYNGEE. Here the CDR3 reads CASSVVWGTSYNEQFF. In nucleotides, the CDR3 is TGTGCCAGCAGCGTAGTTTGGGGGACATCCTACAATGAGCAGTTCTTC.

This chain connects TRBV10-3 to TRBJ2-7; D is unclear. Trimming shortened V by 2 bases and J by 3 bases, and 14 bases separated the two germline ends. This CDR3 is 15 amino acids long. Per the germline V gene, CDR1 is ENHRY and CDR2 is SYGVKD. As DNA, the CDR3 is TGTGCCATCAGTGAGATGGGATTGGAAGACTACGAGCAGTACTTC. This codes for CAISEMGLEDYEQYF.

The chain couples TRBV27 to TRBJ2-7; TRBD1 matches at 8 bases. There are 15 residues in the CDR3. The V gene's germline CDR1 is MNHEY and CDR2 SMNVEV (reference sequence). J was trimmed by 5 bases and V by 6 bases; bases with no gene match: 12. Written as DNA, the CDR3 is TGTGCCAGCAGCCCAGGGGGCGGGGAGTTTAACGAGCAGTACTTC. This encodes CASSPGGGEFNEQYF.

This clonotype was observed at least ten times. This chain links TRBV29-1 with TRBJ2-1, with 8 bases that match TRBD1. J gave up 4 bases and V 6 bases, and 5 bases lay outside the gene matches. CDR1 is SQVTM and CDR2 is ANQGSEA in the germline V gene. This CDR3 is built from 13 residues. The CDR3 region is CSVSGQGYNEQFF. The DNA of the CDR3 is TGCAGCGTATCCGGACAGGGTTACAATGAGCAGTTCTTC.

This clonotype was picked up many times. This chain joins TRBV12-3 or TRBV12-4 and TRBJ2-1, with TRBD1 matching 8 bases. This CDR3 contains 16 residues. V lost 1 base, J lost 6 bases, and 8 bases stayed unmatched. The CDR3, as DNA: TGTGCCAGCAGTTTAGGTTGGCAGGGGGCGGTCAATGAGCAGTTCTTC. Its translation: CASSLGWQGAVNEQFF.

The chain couples TRBV5-1 to TRBJ2-7; 8 bases align to TRBD1. The V gene's germline CDR1 is SGHRS and CDR2 YFSETQ. This CDR3 has 16 residues. Trimming removed 5 bases from V and 1 base from J; junction bases left unmatched: 11. CDR3 region: CASSYGQGGSSYEQYF. The CDR3 DNA follows: TGCGCCAGCAGTTACGGACAGGGAGGTTCTTCCTACGAGCAGTACTTC.

This clonotype was seen more than once but under ten times. The chain combines TRBV15 with TRBJ2-3, with D tentatively TRBD2 (6 bases). Germline V gene sequence: CDR1 LNHNV, CDR2 YYDKDF (reference sequence). The ends were cut back, 5 bases at V and 1 base at J, with 16 bases in the middle. This CDR3 has 16 amino acids. The CDR3 nucleotides are TGTGCCACCAGCGGGCGGGGCAGGGACGGCACAGATACGCAGTATTTT. Translating gives CATSGRGRDGTDTQYF. The complete variable domain, with remaining parts taken from reference TRBV15 and TRBJ2-3, reads DAMVIQNPRYQVTQFGKPVTLSCSQTLNHNVMYWYQQKSSQAPKLLFHYYDKDFNNEADTPDNFQSRRPNTSFCFLDIRSPGLGDTAMYLCATSGRGRDGTDTQYFGPGTRLTVL.

The chain is built from TRBV20-1 and TRBJ1-5; TRBD1 agrees at 9 bases. The CDR3 extends over 15 amino acids. Per germline, CDR1 DFQATT and CDR2 SNEGSKA (reference sequence). Losses at the gene ends were 5 bases for V and 4 bases for J; bases not matched to a gene: 9. CDR3 amino acids: CSAGPRDRGNQPQHF. CDR3 in DNA: TGCAGTGCTGGCCCCCGCGACAGGGGGAATCAGCCCCAGCATTTT.

This clonotype was observed at least ten times. This rearrangement joins TRBV12-3 or TRBV12-4 to TRBJ2-3, with a possible D match to TRBD1 (6 bases). The V gene lost 5 bases and the J gene lost 2 bases, with 20 bases spanning the gap. The CDR3 covers 17 residues. The CDR3 DNA sequence: TGTGCCAGCAGTAAGACCGGGACACTTTCTAACACAGATACGCAGTATTTT. This gives the protein CASSKTGTLSNTDTQYF.

This clonotype was seen only a few times. The chain has TRBV7-3 and TRBJ2-7, with D unresolved. This CDR3 has 15 residues. With 1 base removed from V and 2 bases from J, the gap between germline ends came to 12 bases. Germline V lookup: CDR1 SGHTA, CDR2 FQGTGA. The CDR3 bases are TGTGCCAGCAGCTTAAGTCCCGGCGTCACCTACGAGCAGTACTTC. Translated: CASSLSPGVTYEQYF.

This chain links TRBV11-2 with TRBJ2-1; 9 bases are a match to TRBD1. The V segment lost 1 base and the J segment 5 bases; nucleotides outside the gene matches: 12. The CDR3 runs 18 residues. The germline gives CDR1 SGHAT, CDR2 FQNNGV. CDR3 in amino acids: CASSLVWGDRAFHNEQFF. The CDR3 DNA follows: TGTGCCAGCAGCTTAGTCTGGGGGGACAGGGCATTTCACAATGAGCAGTTCTTC.

This clonotype turned up a few times. The gene calls are TRBV7-2 and TRBJ2-3, with 9 positions matching TRBD2. CDR3 length equals 17 residues. The germline V gene has CDR1 SGHTA and CDR2 FQGNSA. Trimming at V came to 1 base and at J to 1 base, leaving 6 bases not matched to a gene. In nucleotides, the CDR3 is TGTGCCAGCAGCTTAGTAGGCGGGGGGGGAGGCACAGATACGCAGTATTTT. It encodes CASSLVGGGGGTDTQYF.

This clonotype has more than one count but fewer than ten. The chain uses TRBV20-1 and TRBJ2-1, with 9 bases that match TRBD1. Losses at the gene ends were 3 bases for V and 8 bases for J; bases not matched to a gene: 11. The CDR3 consists of 15 residues. Germline-derived CDR1 and CDR2 are DFQATT and SNEGSKA (reference sequence). The CDR3 region has the DNA TGCAGTGCTAGGGAACCGGGACAGGGTGTCTATGAGCAGTTCTTC. Its translation: CSAREPGQGVYEQFF.

This clonotype appeared many times. The chain links TRBV2 to TRBJ2-3; 12 nucleotides line up with TRBD2. Germline V gene data show CDR1 as SNHLY and CDR2 as FYNNEI. The CDR3 sequence is 18 residues long. Unmatched junction bases numbered 9, after V lost 4 bases and J lost 1 base. For the CDR3, the DNA is TGTGCCAGCAGTGTTCTAGCGGGGGGGCCTGGACGCACAGATACGCAGTATTTT. Encoded protein: CASSVLAGGPGRTDTQYF. The full variable domain, with the rest looked up from reference TRBV2 and TRBJ2-3, is EPEVTQTPSHQVTQMGQEVILRCVPISNHLYFYWYRQILGQKVEFLVSFYNNEISEKSEIFDDQFSVERPDGSNFTLKIRSTKLEDSAMYFCASSVLAGGPGRTDTQYFGPGTRLTVL.

The J gene is TRBJ2-1, the V gene TRBV10-1; 8 bases are shared with TRBD2. The CDR3 covers 13 residues. The V segment lost 9 bases and the J segment 8 bases; nucleotides outside the gene matches: 9. CDR1 WNHNN and CDR2 SYGVQD come from the germline V gene (reference sequence). CDR3 protein: CASTGTRNDEQFF. CDR3 DNA: TGCGCCAGTACCGGGACTAGAAACGATGAGCAGTTCTTC.

This clonotype was seen a handful of times. The CDR3 DNA sequence: TGTGCCAGCACGAAAGCAGGGGGGGCGAACCAAGAGACCCAGTACTTC. As protein: CASTKAGGANQETQYF. V and J are TRBV7-2 and TRBJ2-5; possibly TRBD1 or TRBD2 for D (7 bases each). Germline V gene lookup returns CDR1 SGHTA and CDR2 FQGNSA. Deletions cut 7 bases from V and 0 bases from J, with 18 bases between. This CDR3 has 16 residues.

This clonotype was counted only a few times. V and J are TRBV9 and TRBJ1-2; D is undetermined. Germline V CDR1 and CDR2: SGDLS, YYNGEE. The ends were cut back, 2 bases at V and 2 bases at J, with 16 bases in the middle. The CDR3 has 16 residues. CDR3 sequence (DNA): TGTGCCAGCAGCGTTCTTCCGTCGACCGACAACTATGGCTACACCTTC. Protein product: CASSVLPSTDNYGYTF.

This clonotype has a count of ten or more. The V gene is TRBV20-1, the J gene TRBJ1-1, with TRBD1 identical over 7 bases. CDR1 DFQATT and CDR2 SNEGSKA come from the germline V gene (reference sequence). Unmatched junction bases numbered 7, after V lost 7 bases and J lost 2 bases. The length of the CDR3 is 13 residues. As DNA, the CDR3 is TGCAGTGGCCCGGGACAGCCAAACACTGAAGCTTTCTTT. This sequence encodes CSGPGQPNTEAFF.